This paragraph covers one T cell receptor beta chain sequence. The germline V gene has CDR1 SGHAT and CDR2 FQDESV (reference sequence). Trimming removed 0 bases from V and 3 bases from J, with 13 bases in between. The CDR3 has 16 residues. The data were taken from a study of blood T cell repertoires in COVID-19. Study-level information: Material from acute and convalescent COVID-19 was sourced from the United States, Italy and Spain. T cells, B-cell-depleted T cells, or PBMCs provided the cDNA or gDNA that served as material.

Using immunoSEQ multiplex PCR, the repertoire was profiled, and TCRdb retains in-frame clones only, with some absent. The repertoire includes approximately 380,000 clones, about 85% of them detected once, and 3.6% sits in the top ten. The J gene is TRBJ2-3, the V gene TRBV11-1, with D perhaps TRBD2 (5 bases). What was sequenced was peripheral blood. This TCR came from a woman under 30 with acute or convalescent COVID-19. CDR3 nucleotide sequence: TGTGCCAGCAGCTTAGCGAGCCTTCGGAGGACAGATACGCAGTATTTT. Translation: CASSLASLRRTDTQYF.